This is a list of T cell receptor beta chains from one sample in a study of CD8 T cells in Susac syndrome. One entry per CDR3 protein, called by TCRdb with MiXCR from the immunoSEQ multiplex PCR reads. The sample carries roughly 120,000 distinct CDR3 sequences, roughly 94% recorded once. The sample comprised CD4+ T cells from PBMCs. The receptors were sampled from a human donor with multiple sclerosis. Both conserved end residues are part of each CDR3. D genes are given only for firm matches. Clone size is shown for a subset of rows, as once, few, many or a class of expanded clone.

TRBD2	NA	TRBV20-1	TRBJ2-1	CSATGTSGRTYNEQFF	TGCAGTGCTACTGGGACTAGCGGGAGAACCTACAATGAGCAGTTCTTC
NA	NA	TRBV10-3	TRBJ1-4	CAIQEMDGEKLFF	TGTGCCATCCAAGAAATGGACGGTGAAAAACTGTTTTTT
NA	NA	TRBV25-1	TRBJ1-6	CASSAVGARGLALHF	TGTGCCAGCAGTGCTGTGGGGGCCCGTGGGTTGGCCCTCCACTTT
NA	NA	TRBV2	TRBJ2-7	CASTQGWVAEQYF	TGTGCCAGCACCCAGGGATGGGTCGCGGAGCAGTACTTC
TRBD1	once	TRBV2	TRBJ1-1	CASKWTKGTVEAFF	TGTGCCAGCAAGTGGACCAAGGGGACAGTTGAAGCTTTCTTT
NA	NA	TRBV30	TRBJ1-1	CACTGTEAFF	TGTGCCTGCACGGGTACTGAAGCTTTCTTT
NA	NA	TRBV19	TRBJ1-2	CASTGGARDYGYTF	TGTGCCAGTACCGGGGGGGCGCGAGACTATGGCTACACCTTC
NA	NA	TRBV27	TRBJ2-3	CASFGLRTDTQYF	TGTGCCAGCTTTGGACTCCGCACAGATACGCAGTATTTT
NA	NA	TRBV5-1	TRBJ1-5	CASSLGEAGNQPQHF	TGCGCCAGCAGCTTGGGTGAAGCGGGCAATCAGCCCCAGCATTTT
NA	NA	TRBV6-1	TRBJ2-7	CASRTGPDYEQYF	TGTGCCAGCAGGACTGGACCTGACTACGAGCAGTACTTC
NA	NA	TRBV5-1	TRBJ1-5	CASSLRGDSNQPQHF	TGCGCCAGCAGCTTGAGGGGGGATAGCAATCAGCCCCAGCATTTT
TRBD2	NA	TRBV30	TRBJ2-7	CAWSWGLALGEQYF	TGTGCCTGGAGTTGGGGACTAGCCCTAGGCGAGCAGTACTTC
TRBD1	NA	TRBV5-1	TRBJ1-3	CASSLTGGSSGNTIYF	TGCGCCAGCAGCTTAACAGGGGGAAGCTCTGGAAACACCATATATTTT
TRBD2	NA	TRBV3-1	TRBJ2-1	CASSQELAGVILTYNEQFF	TGTGCCAGCAGCCAAGAGCTAGCGGGAGTCATCCTCACCTACAATGAGCAGTTCTTC
NA	NA	TRBV5-1	TRBJ2-1	CASSPLGGGNEQFF	TGCGCCAGCAGCCCCCTTGGGGGCGGGAATGAGCAGTTCTTC
TRBD1	once	TRBV30	TRBJ2-3	CAWRPGQWQYF	TGTGCCTGGAGGCCGGGACAGTGGCAGTATTTT
NA	NA	TRBV6-5	TRBJ2-7	CASRPFPVPRVEQYF	TGTGCCAGCAGGCCCTTCCCAGTCCCTCGGGTCGAGCAGTACTTC
NA	NA	TRBV4-2	TRBJ1-5	CASSQAAGHQPQHF	TGTGCCAGCAGCCAAGCGGCCGGGCATCAGCCCCAGCATTTT
NA	NA	TRBV4-2	TRBJ1-2	CASSPLSGDGGYTF	TGTGCCAGCAGTCCGCTGAGTGGGGATGGTGGCTACACCTTC
TRBD2	NA	TRBV30	TRBJ2-1	CAWSSGGAYNEQFF	TGTGCCTGGAGTTCCGGGGGGGCCTACAATGAGCAGTTCTTC
NA	NA	TRBV5-6	TRBJ1-2	CASSLPTERTYTF	TGTGCCAGCAGCCTCCCAACTGAGAGGACCTACACCTTC
NA	NA	TRBV5-1	TRBJ1-2	CASSADSNYGYTF	TGCGCCAGCAGCGCGGACAGTAACTATGGCTACACCTTC
NA	NA	TRBV5-1	TRBJ1-2	CASSQSTPNYGYTF	TGCGCCAGCAGCCAGAGCACTCCTAACTATGGCTACACCTTC
NA	NA	TRBV7-9	TRBJ1-2	CAALGRNYGYTF	TGTGCCGCCTTGGGGAGAAACTATGGCTACACCTTC
TRBD2	NA	TRBV3-1	TRBJ2-1	CASSLLGLAGAGKFF	TGTGCCAGCAGCCTGTTGGGACTAGCGGGGGCCGGCAAGTTCTTC
NA	once	TRBV19	TRBJ1-3	CSPQTEISGNTIYF	TGTTCACCTCAGACAGAGATCTCTGGAAACACCATATATTTT
TRBD1	once	TRBV4-3	TRBJ2-1	CASSQGGQNNEQFF	TGCGCCAGCAGCCAAGGGGGACAGAACAATGAGCAGTTCTTC
NA	once	TRBV7-9	TRBJ1-1	CASSLGLGMQAFF	TGTGCCAGCAGCTTAGGCCTGGGAATGCAAGCTTTCTTT
TRBD2	once	TRBV29-1	TRBJ2-7	CSVPRGTSGRSPYEQYF	TGCAGCGTTCCTCGAGGGACTAGCGGGAGATCCCCCTACGAGCAGTACTTC
TRBD1	few	TRBV29-1	TRBJ2-7	CSVSRQGPYEQYF	TGCAGCGTTTCTCGACAGGGTCCCTACGAGCAGTACTTC
TRBD1	NA	TRBV29-1	TRBJ1-2	CSVERGTGREYYGYTF	TGCAGCGTTGAACGAGGGACAGGGAGGGAATACTATGGCTACACCTTC
NA	NA	TRBV2	TRBJ1-1	CASSLDRSTEAFF	TGTGCCAGCAGCCTTGACAGGAGCACTGAAGCTTTCTTT
NA	NA	TRBV12-5	TRBJ2-5	CASGGRAYQETQYF	TGTGCTAGTGGTGGCCGAGCGTACCAAGAGACCCAGTACTTC
NA	NA	TRBV30	TRBJ2-1	CAWSLGSESYNEQFF	TGTGCCTGGAGCCTAGGGTCCGAATCCTACAATGAGCAGTTCTTC
NA	NA	TRBV3-1	TRBJ1-2	CASSQVQTSGYTF	TGTGCCAGCAGCCAAGTACAGACGAGTGGCTACACCTTC
TRBD1	NA	TRBV15	TRBJ2-7	CAIRGQGTYEQYF	TGTGCCATAAGAGGACAGGGAACCTACGAGCAGTACTTC
NA	NA	TRBV20-1	TRBJ1-3	CSAPISGNTIYF	TGCAGTGCCCCGATCTCTGGAAACACCATATATTTT
TRBD1	NA	TRBV30	TRBJ1-1	CAWSRDRNTEAFF	TGTGCCTGGAGCCGGGACAGGAACACTGAAGCTTTCTTT
NA	NA	TRBV5-1	TRBJ1-2	CASSLVGGRYGYTF	TGCGCCAGCAGCTTGGTCGGGGGGCGTTATGGCTACACCTTC
NA	NA	TRBV11-2	TRBJ1-1	CASSFPLRGNTEAFF	TGTGCCAGCAGCTTCCCGCTCAGGGGTAACACTGAAGCTTTCTTT
NA	NA	TRBV2	TRBJ2-3	CASGWTFTDTQYF	TGTGCCAGCGGGTGGACGTTCACAGATACGCAGTATTTT
NA	NA	TRBV7-2	TRBJ2-1	CASSFFTPEQFF	TGTGCCAGCAGCTTTTTCACCCCGGAGCAGTTCTTC
NA	NA	TRBV18	TRBJ2-1	CASSPGHSTAPKGQFF	TGTGCCAGCTCACCAGGTCACTCGACAGCTCCGAAGGGGCAGTTCTTC
NA	NA	TRBV7-8	TRBJ2-2	CASSSGGGGRRTGELFF	TGTGCCAGCAGCTCCGGAGGGGGCGGGAGGCGCACCGGGGAGCTGTTTTTT